This TCR beta chain was obtained from a study of early T cells in non-severe SARS-CoV-2 infection. Unique molecular identifiers (one per individual cDNA molecule) were attached. TCRdb reprocessed the 5' RACE reads with MiXCR, giving one entry per CDR3 protein. The table records tens of thousands of distinct CDR3 sequences, under 8.5% of them present only once. Germline CDR1 and CDR2: SEHNR and FQNEAQ (reference sequence). The CDR3 extends over 15 amino acids. The ends were cut back, 4 bases at V and 0 bases at J, with 12 bases in the middle. The chain uses TRBV7-9 and TRBJ1-2; maybe TRBD1 (5 bases). The source material was whole blood, sampled at baseline. The TCR was taken from an adult who was a healthcare worker with PCR-confirmed SARS-CoV-2 infection or an uninfected control (not recorded which). Written as DNA, the CDR3 is TGTGCCAGCAGCTCTACCAGGGCCACTAACTATGGCTACACCTTC. This translates into CASSSTRATNYGYTF.